The present entry profiles one TCR beta chain with its context. Per germline, CDR1 SGHTS and CDR2 YDEGEE. The CDR3 sequence is 15 residues long. V lost 5 bases and J lost 7; bases outside the gene matches: 8. The sample is drawn from a study of blood T cell repertoires in COVID-19. Using immunoSEQ multiplex PCR, the repertoire was profiled, and TCRdb retains in-frame clones only, with some absent. The sample lists about 240,000 clones, under 90% occurring once. This clonotype was obtained from a woman aged 40 to 50 who had been exposed to COVID-19. Sequenced sample: PBMCs or T cells enriched from blood (not recorded which). The V call is TRBV5-8, the J call TRBJ2-2; TRBD2 agrees at 10 bases. The CDR3 coding sequence is TGTGCCAGCAGTGGAGCGGGGGGGCCCGGCGGGGAGCTGTTTTTT. Protein: CASSGAGGPGGELFF.